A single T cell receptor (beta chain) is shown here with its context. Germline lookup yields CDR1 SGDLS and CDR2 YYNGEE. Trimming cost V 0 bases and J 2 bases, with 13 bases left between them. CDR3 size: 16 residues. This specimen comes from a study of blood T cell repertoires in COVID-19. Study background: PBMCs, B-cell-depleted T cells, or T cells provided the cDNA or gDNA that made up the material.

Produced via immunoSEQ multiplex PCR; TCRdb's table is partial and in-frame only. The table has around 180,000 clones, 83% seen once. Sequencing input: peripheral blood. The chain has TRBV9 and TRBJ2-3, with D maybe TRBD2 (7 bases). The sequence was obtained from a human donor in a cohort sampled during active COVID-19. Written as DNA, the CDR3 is TGTGCCAGCAGCGTAGGCGGGGGCGAGGACACAGATACGCAGTATTTT. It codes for CASSVGGGEDTDTQYF.